A selection of T cell receptor beta chains follows, all from one sample in a study of T cell repertoires in cytomegalovirus infection. TCRdb re-called the reads with MiXCR, one entry per CDR3 protein. Of some 440,000 distinct CDR3 sequences in the sample, approximately 33% were seen once. Sequencing was performed on PBMCs. The receptors originated from a human donor in good health (CMV status not recorded). Some clones in this sample may be carry-over from other donors' samples. Both conserved end residues are part of each CDR3. D genes are given only for firm matches. The size entry is marked missing in some rows and otherwise reads once, few, many or a size class.

size: many
D: TRBD1
J: TRBJ1-1
V: TRBV5-8
DNA: TGTGCCAGCAGCTTCGGGACAGGTAACGATGAAGCTTTCTTT
CDR3: CASSFGTGNDEAFF

size: few
D: .
J: TRBJ2-3
V: TRBV11-2
DNA: TGTGCCAGCAGCCCCATCAGGGATAGCACAGATACGCAGTATTTT
CDR3: CASSPIRDSTDTQYF

size: few
D: TRBD1
J: TRBJ1-1
V: TRBV5-1
DNA: TGCGCCAGCAGGTATATTTCGGGACAGGGGGCGACCACTGAAGCTTTCTTT
CDR3: CASRYISGQGATTEAFF

size: .
D: .
J: TRBJ1-1
V: TRBV6-6
DNA: TGTGCCAGCAGTAAGCTATCGCAAAAGAACACTGAAGCTTTCTTT
CDR3: CASSKLSQKNTEAFF

size: .
D: .
J: TRBJ2-3
V: TRBV6-5
DNA: TGTGCCAGCAGCCCCGCGCACCGCACAGATACGCAGTATTTT
CDR3: CASSPAHRTDTQYF

size: .
D: TRBD2
J: TRBJ2-1
V: TRBV12-3/TRBV12-4
DNA: TGTGCCAGCAGAACCCTAGGACTAGCGGGGGGGGAGCAGTTCTTC
CDR3: CASRTLGLAGGEQFF

size: .
D: .
J: TRBJ2-7
V: TRBV7-9
DNA: TGTGCCAGCAGCCCTATCCCCCCCGGGACTCTCTCCTACGAGCCGTACTTC
CDR3: CASSPIPPGTLSYEPYF

size: .
D: TRBD2
J: TRBJ2-5
V: TRBV27
DNA: TGTGCCAGCAGTTTGGCGGGACTAGCGGGGTTTGAGACCCAGTACTTC
CDR3: CASSLAGLAGFETQYF

size: .
D: .
J: TRBJ1-5
V: TRBV27
DNA: TGTGCCAGCAGTCCCGCCAATCAGCCCCAGCATTTT
CDR3: CASSPANQPQHF

size: few
D: .
J: TRBJ2-6
V: TRBV20-1
DNA: TGCAGTGCCATCAAGGGGGGCTCTGGGGCCAACGTCCTGACTTTC
CDR3: CSAIKGGSGANVLTF

size: .
D: TRBD1
J: TRBJ1-1
V: TRBV18
DNA: TGTGCCAGCTCACCATCCGGGACAGCCGTCTTTATGAACACTGAAGCTTTCTTT
CDR3: CASSPSGTAVFMNTEAFF